Presented here are 7 T cell receptor beta chains from one specimen sequenced in a study of Graves' ophthalmopathy and Graves' hyperthyroidism. Beta-chain TCR CDR3 regions were amplified from RNA transcripts. RT-PCR was first run with HTBI primers, then multiplex PCR in a second round. TCRdb reanalysed the multiplex PCR reads using MiXCR and keeps one entry per CDR3 protein. The table shows around 660,000 distinct CDR3 sequences, with over 40% occurring only once. The specimen was peripheral blood. These receptors all stem from an adult man with Graves' ophthalmopathy.

This clonotype was seen repeatedly, ten times or more. The chain combines TRBV7-3 with TRBJ2-5, with TRBD1 identical over 9 bases. The junction had 6 bases not matched to a gene; V was cut back by 5 bases and J by 5 bases. This CDR3 has 14 amino acids. In germline, CDR1 is SGHTA, CDR2 FQGTGA. The CDR3 DNA is TGTGCCAGCAGCCCGGGGGACAGGGAGGAGACCCAGTACTTC. It codes for CASSPGDREETQYF.

This clonotype was counted at least ten times. V usage is TRBV14 and J usage is TRBJ1-1; no definite D call. Germline V CDR1 and CDR2: SGHDN, FVKESK. The CDR3 spans 13 residues. Trimming removed 3 bases at V and 1 base at J, with 6 bases between. For the CDR3, the DNA is TGTGCCAGCAGCCAGTTGCGGAACACTGAAGCTTTCTTT. Translation gives CASSQLRNTEAFF.

The chain combines TRBV6-6 with TRBJ1-4; 8 nucleotides agree with TRBD1. V gave up 8 bases and J gave up 8 bases; unmatched junction bases: 10. Germline CDR1 MNHNY, CDR2 SVGAGI (reference sequence). The CDR3 totals 14 residues. The CDR3 nucleotides read TGTGCCAGCGGAAGGACAGGGTGGAGCGAAAAACTGTTTTTT. This encodes CASGRTGWSEKLFF.

The CDR3 sequence is CASSLGTTATYEQYF. The CDR3 DNA reads as TGTGCCAGCAGCCTCGGGACAACTGCTACCTACGAGCAGTACTTC. The V gene is TRBV3-1, the J gene TRBJ2-7, with D maybe TRBD1 (6 bases). This CDR3 has 15 residues. V was trimmed by 4 bases and J by 2 bases, leaving 15 bases between them. Germline lookup yields CDR1 LGHDT and CDR2 YNNKEL (reference sequence).

Remarks on this clonotype: A much larger clonotype is one base distant, so this may be a read error. The chain links TRBV7-6 to TRBJ1-1; possibly TRBD1 for D (6 bases). The CDR3 loop spans 19 amino acids. The V end lost 3 bases, the J end lost 6 bases, and 29 bases lay between the germline ends. Germline CDR1 and CDR2: SGHVS and FNYEAQ. The CDR3 reads CASSFGARDGGLQLAEAFF. The CDR3 coding sequence is TGTGCCAGCAGCTTCGGAGCAAGGGACGGGGGGCTTCAGTTGGCTGAAGCTTTCTTT.

Comment on this clonotype: A read error may account for a junction end that differs from germline. The chain is built from TRBV5-1 and TRBJ2-5; 11 bases map to TRBD1. The V gene's germline CDR1 is SGHRS and CDR2 YFSETQ. This CDR3 spans 14 amino acids. The CDR3 region is CASMMDRGQEAQYF. For the CDR3, the DNA is TGCGCCAGCATGATGGACAGGGGGCAAGAGGCCCAGTACTTC. Together with reference TRBV5-1 and TRBJ2-5, the CDR3 gives the full variable domain: KAGVTQTPRYLIKTRGQQVTLSCSPISGHRSVSWYQQTPGQGLQFLFEYFSETQRNKGNFPGRFSGRQFSNSRSEMNVSTLELGDSALYLCASMMDRGQEAQYFGPGTRLLVL.

Only a few counts were recorded for this clonotype. The CDR3 spells CASSPGAPSYEQYF. CDR3 nucleotides: TGTGCCAGCAGCCCAGGGGCCCCATCCTACGAGCAGTACTTC. The chain uses TRBV9 and TRBJ2-7; possibly TRBD1 for D (6 bases). Trimming stripped 4 bases from V and 1 base from J, with 12 bases between. CDR3 length equals 14 residues. Germline-derived CDR1 and CDR2 are SGDLS and YYNGEE.